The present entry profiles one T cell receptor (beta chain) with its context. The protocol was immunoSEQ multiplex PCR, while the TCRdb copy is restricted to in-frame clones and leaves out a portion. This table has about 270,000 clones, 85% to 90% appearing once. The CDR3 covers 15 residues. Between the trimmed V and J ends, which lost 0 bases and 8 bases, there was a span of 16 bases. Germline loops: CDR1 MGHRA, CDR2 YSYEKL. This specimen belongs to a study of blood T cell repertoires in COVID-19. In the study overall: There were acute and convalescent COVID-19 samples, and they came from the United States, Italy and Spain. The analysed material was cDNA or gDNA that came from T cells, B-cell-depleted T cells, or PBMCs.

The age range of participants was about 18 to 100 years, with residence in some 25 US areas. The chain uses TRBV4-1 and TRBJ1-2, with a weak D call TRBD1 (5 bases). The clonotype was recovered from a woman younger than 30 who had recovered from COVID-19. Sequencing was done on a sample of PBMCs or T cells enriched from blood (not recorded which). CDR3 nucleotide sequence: TGCGCCAGCAGCCAAGATCTCACACAACCAGGGGGCTACACCTTC. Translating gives CASSQDLTQPGGYTF.